This T cell receptor beta chain was sequenced in a study of Graves' ophthalmopathy and Graves' hyperthyroidism (dated by TCRdb to the late 2010s). Regarding the complete study: Peripheral blood was collected at initial diagnosis, before any treatment. TCR beta repertoire signatures were used to distinguish Graves' ophthalmopathy from Graves' hyperthyroidism and to predict progression to ophthalmopathy. In total, approximately 130 blood samples were TCR-sequenced: around 42 ophthalmopathy, 75 hyperthyroidism and roughly 17 hyperthyroidism-to-ophthalmopathy patients. To explore V-J signatures distinguishing ophthalmopathy from hyperthyroidism, a discovery set of 100 patients (43 ophthalmopathy, 55 to 60 stable hyperthyroidism) was enrolled. For independent validation, a separate cohort was made up of 18 hyperthyroidism patients plus 17 patients who later progressed from hyperthyroidism to ophthalmopathy. In more than five hyperthyroidism patients, T-cell repertoires of thyroid tissue and blood were compared. Following sample collection, hyperthyroidism patients were given methimazole at a starting dose of 30 mg daily, and ophthalmopathy patients were given high-dose intravenous methylprednisolone. The roughly 100 discovery patients were divided at random into training and test sets in a 7:3 ratio. The paper as a whole reports these results and caveats: Ophthalmopathy was separated from stable hyperthyroidism by the 13-signature model with 85% to 90% sensitivity and 81% to 84% specificity in cross-validation and with 80%/75% in the test set. In validation, the model predicted ophthalmopathy progression with 70.59% sensitivity and roughly 78% specificity; roughly eleven predicted patients were CT-confirmed with GO in a median of approximately 6.5 months. Sample size was not predetermined statistically, and investigators were not blinded to group allocation. Most expanded thyroid clonotypes with a frequency above 0.001 also appeared in blood, which suggests that blood repertoires may reflect the immune response in the thyroid.

Hyperthyroidism was defined as stable when no progression to ophthalmopathy occurred within 18 months of follow-up. Hyperthyroidism patients were newly diagnosed, were aged 18 to 65 years, and had a disease duration under 2 months. Patients with other autoimmune diseases, uncontrolled infections, pregnancy or lactation were excluded. Clinical symptoms, serum thyroxine, TRAb, thyroid ultrasound and orbital computed tomography were used for diagnosis. Using Ficoll-Paque density gradient centrifugation, PBMCs were isolated from 9.5 to 10 ml of fresh peripheral blood. Total RNA was extracted using Trizol reagent, and RNA quality was checked on an Agilent 2100 Bioanalyzer. The CDR3 runs 15 residues from the cysteine to the phenylalanine. The read is trimmed to its CDR3 DNA, 45 bases read in frame from base 1. Between the V and J ends, shortened by 0 bases and 1 base respectively, the junction contains 9 bases. According to the germline V gene, CDR1 reads KGHSH and CDR2 reads LQKENI.

This clonotype appeared many times. This clone's antigen is unknown. The input lacks base qualities; no much larger clone sits a single base away. TCR beta CDR3 regions were amplified from RNA transcripts for repertoire sequencing. The first round was an RT-PCR using HTBI primers with the Qiagen OneStep RT-PCR kit, and this first round was followed by a second-round multiplex PCR, then size selection and purification. Libraries were sequenced on an Illumina HiSeq2000 using paired-end 100 bp reads. On the authors' methods: SOAPnuke was used to process the reads, removing any read that contained adapters or uncalled bases, had a mean Phred below 15, or lacked an exact match to the constant primer or identifier. COPE v1.2.5 was used to merge the high-quality paired reads. Unique nucleotide sequences were defined as clonotypes and aligned to IMGT TRB V, D and J references using MiTCR v1.1. Analysis was restricted to V-J combinations with a frequency above 0.0001, which covered 99.2% of repertoires. For each V-J combination, a TCR clonal expansion and chaos score was defined as F50 clonal expansion divided by the chaos observed in the TCRdist matrix. Welch's t-statistics and random forest were used to reduce features to approximately 13 V-J combinations, which were fed into a naive Bayes classifier. The similarity between thyroid and blood repertoires was quantified using the Morisita-Horn index. The public sequencing data were trimmed at Q25 with fastp and processed into clonotypes with MiXCR by TCRdb, which kept only in-frame beta chains. Rows merge per CDR3 protein into single entries with the most common DNA and genes. The V and J calls were not made by the authors but by TCRdb's processing. The sample table shows 400,000 or so distinct CDR3 sequences, and roughly 15% are seen once. Clones ranked in the top ten supply roughly 7% of the sample.

In this chain, TRBV18 is recombined with TRBJ1-2; no D gene can be assigned with confidence. The receptor was derived from a woman aged 18-29 years with stable Graves' hyperthyroidism. Donor details come from another sample of the same person, matched by shared clones. The sequenced sample was peripheral blood. This receptor carries the CDR3 CASSPPRAYNYGYTF. The DNA sequence is given as TGTGCCAGCTCACCACCAAGGGCCTATAACTATGGCTACACCTTC.